This T cell receptor beta chain stems from a study of cytomegalovirus exposure and HLA in healthy donors. The study, taken as a whole, reports: The study recorded 160 or so TCR beta chains that were cytomegalovirus-associated.

This table comes from immunoSEQ multiplex PCR, and its TCRdb copy is limited to in-frame clones, with some not included. The sample contains about 60,000 clones, 85% to 95% of which appear only once. This CDR3 has 17 residues. Trimming took 2 bases from V and 2 from J, leaving 18 bases between them. Germline-derived CDR1 and CDR2 are MRHNA and SNTAGT. In the case of this clone: What it binds is not known.

The receptor was isolated from a young woman in good health and CMV-seronegative. The chain couples TRBV6-4 to TRBJ2-5, with D tentatively TRBD1 (6 bases). Sequencing input: PBMCs. Written as DNA, the CDR3 is TGTGCCAGCAGTGACGGGCAGGGGATCGTAAGACAAGAGACCCAGTACTTC. This sequence encodes CASSDGQGIVRQETQYF.